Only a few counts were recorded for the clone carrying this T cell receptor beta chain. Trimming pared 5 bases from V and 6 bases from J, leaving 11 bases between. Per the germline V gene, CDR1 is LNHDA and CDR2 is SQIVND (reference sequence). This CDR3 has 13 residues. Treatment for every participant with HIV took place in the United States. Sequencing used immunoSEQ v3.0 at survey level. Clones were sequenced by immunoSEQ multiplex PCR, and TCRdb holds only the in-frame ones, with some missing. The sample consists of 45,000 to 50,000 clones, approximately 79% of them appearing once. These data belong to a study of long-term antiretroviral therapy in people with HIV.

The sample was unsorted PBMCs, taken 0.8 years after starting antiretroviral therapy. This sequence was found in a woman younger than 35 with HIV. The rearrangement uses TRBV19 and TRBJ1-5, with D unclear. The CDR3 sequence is CASSAEWGQPQHF. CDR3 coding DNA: TGTGCCAGTAGTGCGGAGTGGGGTCAGCCCCAGCATTTT.